This T cell receptor (beta chain) was recorded in a study of CD8 T cells in ankylosing spondylitis (dated by TCRdb to 2016 to 2017). With respect to the entire study: The study set out to find disease-linked TCR variants by profiling T cell receptor beta repertoires in ankylosing spondylitis patients and healthy donors. The full study cohort comprised around 25 ankylosing spondylitis patients and some 110 healthy donors. Peripheral blood was sampled, and synovial fluid was also collected from ankylosing spondylitis patients. What the work shows at the level of the full study, not this receptor alone: In peripheral blood, the disease-linked clones were found at relatively low frequencies and had a CD8+ phenotype. Blood from ankylosing spondylitis patients appeared to be characterized by a TCR beta motif composed of 7 to 9 highly homologous amino acid variants. Some motif variants were previously reported in synovial fluid and blood of reactive arthritis patients, suggesting common disease-initiation mechanisms. The disease-linked clones were reported to be significantly enriched in matched synovial fluid samples from ankylosing spondylitis patients.

CDR1 LNHDA and CDR2 SQIVND are derived from the germline V gene (reference sequence). V sheds 8 bases and J sheds 1 base, leaving 15 bases between their ends. Including cysteine and phenylalanine, the CDR3 has 14 amino acids. The sequence is cut down to CDR3 DNA, 42 bases in frame from base 1. Notes on this clonotype: It has no known antigen specificity. The sample holds no much larger clone one base away, and base qualities are not on file.

The sequencer listed for this sample is Illumina HiSeq 2500. Quantitative 5'-RACE with molecular barcodes was the method used to prepare the TCR beta libraries. Per the original workflow: A new computational method based on a probabilistic model of VDJ rearrangement was used to identify disease-linked TCR variants. The public reads were reprocessed in TCRdb via fastp at Q25 and MiXCR, keeping in-frame beta chains. Every CDR3 protein is listed once, alongside the most common genes and DNA of its rows. The V and J calls and clone size come from TCRdb's table, not from the authors' own analysis. The sample records approximately 520,000 distinct CDR3 sequences, under 5.5% of which are singletons. Around 3.4% of the sample comes from the top ten.

The TCR comes from a male donor with ankylosing spondylitis. Sample: blood, either unsorted or a sorted T cell fraction (not recorded which). The receptor chain draws on TRBV19 and TRBJ2-7; the D gene lacks a confident call. CDR3 reads: CASGRTLGSYEQYF. DNA sequence: TGTGCCAGTGGCAGGACCCTTGGATCCTACGAGCAGTACTTC.